The entry below describes one T cell receptor (beta chain). As yet, its antigen is unknown. The data derive from a study of T cell repertoires in cytomegalovirus infection. For the study at large: From public TCR beta signatures came an indication of both CMV infection and matching HLA type. Study findings and constraints: Using cumulative public TCR beta family frequency, the authors identified those who carried CMV together with the relevant HLA. What dominated the ex vivo response were HLA-C-restricted CMV-specific TCR beta clonotypes.

Trimming stripped 0 bases from V and 6 bases from J, with 12 bases between. Germline CDR1 reads MGHRA; CDR2 reads YSYEKL. There are 15 residues in the CDR3. TCRdb re-called the reads through MiXCR, storing one row per CDR3 protein. The table shows more than 150,000 distinct CDR3 sequences, with roughly 19% occurring only once. The origin of this receptor is a human donor in good health (CMV status not recorded). Some clones in this sample may be carry-over from other donors' samples. Material for sequencing was PBMCs. The V call is TRBV4-1, the J call TRBJ1-5; maybe TRBD1 (6 bases). The CDR3 sequence is CASSQEGGRGQPQHF. CDR3 nucleotides: TGCGCCAGCAGCCAAGAGGGGGGCAGGGGTCAGCCCCAGCATTTT.